A single sample gave rise to the 14 T cell receptor beta chains below, sequenced in a study of cytomegalovirus exposure and HLA in healthy donors. Profiling relied on immunoSEQ multiplex PCR, and the TCRdb table lists in-frame clones only, not all of them. The top ten clones hold 15% to 20% of a sample with around 170,000 clones, 85% of them seen once. The sequenced sample was PBMCs. These TCRs come from a man younger than 35 in good health and CMV-seropositive.

The rearrangement joins TRBV2 to TRBJ1-4, with TRBD1 matching over 9 bases. The germline V gene encodes CDR1 SNHLY and CDR2 FYNNEI. CDR3 size: 17 residues. Trimming took 4 bases from V and 7 from J; bases not matched to a gene: 13. CDR3 sequence reads: CASSGGQGGREGEKLFF. In DNA, the CDR3 is TGTGCCAGCAGTGGGGGACAGGGAGGGCGAGAGGGTGAAAAACTGTTTTTT.

For the CDR3, the DNA is TGCGCCAGCAGCCCCCTGAGCGGGCTCACAGATACGCAGTATTTT. It is translated as CASSPLSGLTDTQYF. The V call is TRBV5-1, the J call TRBJ2-3; possible D gene TRBD2, 6 bases. The V and J ends lost 4 bases and 2 bases respectively, with 14 bases between them. CDR3 length: 15 residues. CDR1 and CDR2 (germline): SGHRS, YFSETQ.

The gene calls are TRBV5-4 and TRBJ2-2; a possible D gene is TRBD2 (6 bases). There are 15 residues in the CDR3. Germline CDR1 SGHNT, CDR2 YYREEE (reference sequence). V shed 5 bases and J shed 0 bases, with 11 bases lying between them. DNA for the CDR3: TGTGCCAGCAGTTTGCCGGGGGCGAACACCGGGGAGCTGTTTTTT. Amino acids: CASSLPGANTGELFF.

The chain joins TRBV5-1 to TRBJ2-2, with TRBD2 as a possible D gene (5 bases). Trimming left V 5 bases short and J 1 base short, with 9 bases between. Germline loops: CDR1 SGHRS, CDR2 YFSETQ. The CDR3 is 14 residues long. The CDR3 DNA is TGCGCCAGCAGTTATGCGGGGAACACCGGGGAGCTGTTTTTT. It is translated as CASSYAGNTGELFF.

The V and J genes are TRBV28 and TRBJ1-4, with D maybe TRBD1 (6 bases). The germline gives CDR1 MDHEN, CDR2 SYDVKM. The CDR3 has 14 amino acids. Trimming removed 3 bases from V and 7 bases from J, with 12 bases in between. The DNA of the CDR3 is TGTGCCAGCAGTTTTTGGGGGCGAGGTGAAAAACTGTTTTTT. Translated, it gives CASSFWGRGEKLFF.

V gene TRBV28 combines with J gene TRBJ1-1; a weak D match, TRBD1 (5 bases). The CDR3 extends over 15 amino acids. In germline, CDR1 is MDHEN, CDR2 SYDVKM. V lost 5 bases and J 7 bases, leaving 20 bases between the germline ends. CDR3 amino acids: CASSPPLVGGLEAFF. DNA of the CDR3: TGTGCCAGCAGTCCCCCACTTGTGGGGGGTCTTGAAGCTTTCTTT.

The chain recombines TRBV30 with TRBJ2-5, with 12 bases aligning to TRBD2. From germline, CDR1 is GTSNPN and CDR2 SVGIG (reference sequence). Losses at the gene ends were 2 bases for V and 4 bases for J; bases not matched to a gene: 8. This CDR3 has 16 amino acids. For the CDR3, the DNA is TGTGCCTGGAGTTCGGCTAGCGGGGGGGCGGGAGAGACCCAGTACTTC. Protein: CAWSSASGGAGETQYF.

The chain uses TRBV11-3 and TRBJ2-5, with 8 bases aligning to TRBD2. The CDR3 has 15 residues. CDR1 SGHNT and CDR2 YENEEA come from the germline V gene. Germline trimming cut 6 bases from V and 3 bases from J; bases unmatched to any gene: 9. The DNA of the CDR3 is TGTGCCAGCAGTCTACGGGGGGGGCGTGAAGAGACCCAGTACTTC. It is translated as CASSLRGGREETQYF.

The chain carries TRBV6-6 and TRBJ1-2; possible D gene TRBD1, 6 bases. The CDR3 spans 13 residues. Per the germline V gene, CDR1 is MNHNY and CDR2 is SVGAGI (reference sequence). V lost 10 bases and J 4 bases, leaving 16 bases between the germline ends. CDR3 sequence (DNA): TGTGCCACCACCTTTGGGGGGGCCTATGGCTACACCTTC. Its translation: CATTFGGAYGYTF.

This clone was observed a handful of times. Germline and junction disagree at one end, which may indicate a read error. In DNA, the CDR3 is TGTGCCAGCAGTCGGGACTACACAGGGGAGCTGTTTTTT. Translation: CASSRDYTGELFF. This rearrangement joins TRBV2 to TRBJ2-2; 7 positions match TRBD2. CDR3 length equals 13 residues. Germline lookup yields CDR1 SNHLY and CDR2 FYNNEI.

V gene TRBV6-5 combines with J gene TRBJ1-1; D uncertain. Germline CDR1 is MNHEY and CDR2 is SVGAGI. V lost 0 bases to trimming and J lost 0 bases, with 5 bases between them. CDR3 size: 14 residues. The CDR3 region has the DNA TGTGCCAGCAGTTACTCGGGCCTGAACACTGAAGCTTTCTTT. It yields the protein CASSYSGLNTEAFF.

The V and J genes are TRBV28 and TRBJ2-2; D might be TRBD2 (7 bases). CDR3 length equals 15 residues. Trimming removed 6 bases at V and 6 bases at J, with 17 bases between. CDR1 MDHEN and CDR2 SYDVKM come from the germline V gene. The chain's CDR3 is CASRDERGGAGELFF. For the CDR3, the DNA is TGTGCCAGCAGAGACGAGAGGGGGGGAGCCGGGGAGCTGTTTTTT.

The chain employs TRBV6-5 and TRBJ2-3; maybe TRBD1 (6 bases). Germline-derived CDR1 and CDR2 are MNHEY and SVGAGI. Trimming stripped 2 bases from V and 0 bases from J, with 9 bases between. This CDR3 comprises 15 residues. The CDR3 sequence is CASSYEGVSTDTQYF. The CDR3 DNA sequence: TGTGCCAGCAGTTACGAGGGGGTCAGCACAGATACGCAGTATTTT.

The J gene is TRBJ1-5, the V gene TRBV6-6, with D possibly TRBD1 on 5 matching bases. From germline, CDR1 is MNHNY and CDR2 SVGAGI (reference sequence). V was trimmed by 0 bases and J by 7 bases, leaving 16 bases between them. This CDR3 is 16 amino acids long. The CDR3, as DNA: TGTGCCAGCAGTTACTCAGGGTCTCAGGGTGGCCAGCCCCAGCATTTT. It yields the protein CASSYSGSQGGQPQHF.